This T cell receptor beta chain was sequenced in a study of identical twins. About this clonotype: The antigen remains unidentified.

Study-wide results and caveats: Invariant MAIT and iNKT cells could partly confound zero-insertion analyses. Low generation probability was overrepresented in out-of-frame alpha sequences shared by twins. Interpretation of the results relied on cross-sectional statistical analysis and not on following the same donors.

This CDR3 has 14 residues. Per germline, CDR1 MGHDK and CDR2 SYGVNS. V shed 3 bases and J shed 3 bases, with 10 bases lying between them. Template switching added a universal primer site, and cDNA bore unique molecular identifiers. Using its own MiXCR run on the 5' RACE reads, TCRdb lists one record per CDR3 protein. This table has some 260,000 distinct CDR3 sequences, 11% to 15% appearing once. Sequencing input: memory (CD45RO+) T cells sorted from blood. The J gene is TRBJ2-3, the V gene TRBV25-1; D unclear. The TCR comes from a woman aged 18-29 years in good health. The CDR3 region is CASSDGRLTDTQYF. For the CDR3, the DNA is TGTGCCAGCAGTGATGGTAGATTGACAGATACGCAGTATTTT.